One and the same sample provided the 27 T cell receptor beta chains below, sequenced in a study of blood T cell repertoires in COVID-19. This table comes from immunoSEQ multiplex PCR, and its TCRdb copy is limited to in-frame clones, with some not included. The table records 300,000 to 350,000 clones, roughly 90% of them present only once. The sequencing sample was made of peripheral blood. Source of these receptors: a woman aged 60-75 years with COVID-19, enrolled during active disease.

This clone was observed once. The chain employs TRBV4-1 and TRBJ1-1; 10 nucleotides align to TRBD1. In germline, CDR1 is MGHRA, CDR2 YSYEKL. V shed 4 bases, J shed 0 bases, and the junction held 8 bases outside the gene matches. The CDR3 is 17 amino acids. The CDR3 reads CASSLDRGLNLNTEAFF. The CDR3, as DNA: TGCGCCAGCAGCCTAGACAGGGGGCTTAATTTGAACACTGAAGCTTTCTTT.

This rearrangement joins TRBV6-5 to TRBJ1-1; the D is unclear. V was shortened by 6 bases and J by 1 base, with 12 bases between the two germline ends. There are 14 residues in the CDR3. The germline gives CDR1 MNHEY, CDR2 SVGAGI. For the CDR3, the DNA is TGTGCCAGCAGCTACACACGGGAGAACACTGAAGCTTTCTTT. It specifies CASSYTRENTEAFF.

V is TRBV24-1 and J is TRBJ2-2, with 8 bases lining up with TRBD1. This CDR3 region has 15 residues. CDR1 and CDR2 (germline): KGHDR, SFDVKD. The trim removed 4 bases at V and 6 bases at J, leaving 6 bases unmatched. For the CDR3, the DNA is TGTGCCACCAGTGAAGGGACAGGATTTCCCGGGGAGCTGTTTTTT. It encodes CATSEGTGFPGELFF.

The chain recombines TRBV18 with TRBJ1-3; D is unclear. There are 16 residues in the CDR3. V was clipped by 3 bases and J by 4 bases, with 16 bases between them. CDR1 KGHSH and CDR2 LQKENI come from the germline V gene. The CDR3: CASSPGVSRGGNTIYF. The CDR3 DNA reads as TGTGCCAGCTCACCGGGTGTCTCTCGAGGAGGAAACACCATATATTTT. Full variable domain (remainder filled in from reference TRBV18 and TRBJ1-3): NAGVMQNPRHLVRRRGQEARLRCSPMKGHSHVYWYRQLPEEGLKFMVYLQKENIIDESGMPKERFSAEFPKEGPSILRIQQVVRGDSAAYFCASSPGVSRGGNTIYFGEGSWLTVV.

The chain combines TRBV11-1 with TRBJ1-3, with D possibly TRBD1 on 5 matching bases. The CDR3 sequence is 16 residues long. With 1 base removed from V and 7 bases from J, the gap between germline ends came to 17 bases. The germline CDR1 and CDR2 sequences are SGHAT and FQDESV (reference sequence). The CDR3 bases are TGTGCCAGCAGCTTAGTCGGAAGGACACTCGGCAACACCATATATTTT. This translates into CASSLVGRTLGNTIYF.

This chain joins TRBV19 and TRBJ1-1, with D tentatively TRBD1 (5 bases). The CDR3 covers 14 residues. The germline gives CDR1 LNHDA, CDR2 SQIVND (reference sequence). V lost 8 bases and J 3 bases, leaving 16 bases between the germline ends. The CDR3 region is CASFGGSVDTEAFF. The CDR3 DNA follows: TGTGCCAGTTTCGGGGGTTCTGTGGACACTGAAGCTTTCTTT.

The genes are TRBV12-5 and TRBJ1-3; a possible D gene is TRBD1 (6 bases). Trimming shortened V by 7 bases and J by 0 bases, and 16 bases separated the two germline ends. This CDR3 is 16 amino acids long. Germline-derived CDR1 and CDR2 are LGHNT and FRNRAP. The CDR3: CASALGGVRSGNTIYF. The CDR3 region has the DNA TGTGCTAGTGCCCTAGGGGGGGTCCGCTCTGGAAACACCATATATTTT.

The table lists this clone with many counts. V and J are TRBV4-1 and TRBJ2-7; 9 nucleotides align to TRBD1. V shed 4 bases and J 3 bases; nucleotides not matched to a gene: 10. Germline loops: CDR1 MGHRA, CDR2 YSYEKL. The CDR3 runs to 16 residues. CDR3 nucleotides: TGCGCCAGCAGCCCGGAGCCGGGACAGGGCGGCTACGAGCAGTACTTC. This encodes CASSPEPGQGGYEQYF.

The V and J genes are TRBV24-1 and TRBJ1-2, with D perhaps TRBD1 (5 bases). The CDR3 has 13 amino acids. Trimming took off 6 bases at V and 8 bases at J, with 15 bases between the two ends. Germline V CDR1 and CDR2: KGHDR, SFDVKD. The CDR3 loop reads CATSIDSLRGYTF. CDR3 DNA: TGTGCCACCAGTATCGACAGTTTAAGGGGCTACACCTTC.

The chain is built from TRBV2 and TRBJ1-1; D perhaps matches TRBD1 (6 bases). With 5 bases removed from V and 5 bases from J, the gap between germline ends came to 9 bases. Germline-derived CDR1 and CDR2 are SNHLY and FYNNEI. The CDR3 extends over 12 amino acids. The CDR3: CASSTGKTEAFF. In DNA, the CDR3 is TGTGCCAGCAGTACAGGGAAGACTGAAGCTTTCTTT. The full variable domain, with the rest looked up from reference TRBV2 and TRBJ1-1, is EPEVTQTPSHQVTQMGQEVILRCVPISNHLYFYWYRQILGQKVEFLVSFYNNEISEKSEIFDDQFSVERPDGSNFTLKIRSTKLEDSAMYFCASSTGKTEAFFGQGTRLTVV.

The V gene is TRBV18, the J gene TRBJ2-4; D may be TRBD1 (5 bases). V lost 6 bases and J 0 bases, leaving 12 bases between the germline ends. CDR3 size: 15 residues. Germline assignment: CDR1 KGHSH and CDR2 LQKENI. CDR3 coding DNA: TGTGCCAGCTCTTACGACAGCATAGCCAAAAACATTCAGTACTTC. Translation: CASSYDSIAKNIQYF.

Only one count was recorded for this clone. The V and J genes are TRBV10-1 and TRBJ2-3, with TRBD2 as a possible D gene (5 bases). V lost 0 bases and J lost 5, with 12 bases in between. From germline, CDR1 is WNHNN and CDR2 SYGVQD (reference sequence). The CDR3 runs to 15 residues. The CDR3 sequence is CASSESGLGLDTQYF. The DNA for the CDR3 is TGCGCCAGCAGTGAGTCTGGGCTAGGACTAGATACGCAGTATTTT.

The rearrangement links TRBV11-3 to TRBJ2-1; D is possibly TRBD2 (7 bases). The CDR3 spans 15 residues. Between the trimmed V and J ends, which lost 5 bases and 2 bases, there was a span of 13 bases. Germline V gene data show CDR1 as SGHNT and CDR2 as YENEEA. For the CDR3, the DNA is TGTGCCAGCAGCCCGGTGGGGGGGCCCTACAATGAGCAGTTCTTC. The encoded protein is CASSPVGGPYNEQFF.

This sequence joins TRBV7-6 and TRBJ1-2, with D possibly being TRBD1 (6 bases). CDR3 length: 15 residues. V was shortened by 5 bases and J by 6 bases, with 19 bases between the two germline ends. Looked up from germline, CDR1 is SGHVS and CDR2 is FNYEAQ. The CDR3 bases are TGTGCCAGCAGCCGTTACACAGGGTCTCAAGATGGCTACACCTTC. Translating gives CASSRYTGSQDGYTF. Together with reference TRBV7-6 and TRBJ1-2, the CDR3 gives the full variable domain: GAGVSQSPRYKVTKRGQDVALRCDPISGHVSLYWYRQALGQGPEFLTYFNYEAQQDKSGLPNDRFSAERPEGSISTLTIQRTEQRDSAMYRCASSRYTGSQDGYTFGSGTRLTVV.

This clone was counted a few times. The chain has TRBV5-6 and TRBJ1-2; 9 bases match TRBD1. V lost 3 bases to trimming and J lost 4 bases; unmatched junction nucleotides: 7. Germline V gives CDR1 SGHDT, CDR2 YYEEEE. CDR3 size: 15 residues. The CDR3 spells CASSWATGGLYGYTF. The CDR3 DNA sequence: TGTGCCAGCAGCTGGGCGACAGGGGGTCTCTATGGCTACACCTTC.

This chain links TRBV4-1 with TRBJ1-5, with D possibly TRBD1 on 6 matching bases. Trimming took off 0 bases at V and 3 bases at J, with 12 bases between the two ends. The CDR3 runs to 16 residues. In germline, CDR1 is MGHRA, CDR2 YSYEKL. CDR3 sequence reads: CASSQEGRGNNQPQHF. In DNA form, the CDR3 reads TGCGCCAGCAGCCAAGAGGGCAGGGGTAACAATCAGCCCCAGCATTTT.

The rearrangement links TRBV5-1 to TRBJ2-7, with 10 nucleotides matching TRBD2. Germline CDR1 and CDR2: SGHRS and YFSETQ. Trimming took 1 base from V and 3 from J; bases not matched to a gene: 13. The CDR3 sequence is 18 residues long. The CDR3 DNA is TGCGCCAGCAGCTTGAGGTCTAGCGGGGGAAGTCGTGTCTACGAGCAGTACTTC. Its translation: CASSLRSSGGSRVYEQYF. The full variable domain, its missing parts supplied by reference TRBV5-1 and TRBJ2-7, is KAGVTQTPRYLIKTRGQQVTLSCSPISGHRSVSWYQQTPGQGLQFLFEYFSETQRNKGNFPGRFSGRQFSNSRSEMNVSTLELGDSALYLCASSLRSSGGSRVYEQYFGPGTRLTVT.

The gene calls are TRBV9 and TRBJ2-2; the match to TRBD2 covers 9 bases. CDR3 length: 19 amino acids. V was clipped by 0 bases and J by 7 bases; unmatched bases: 16. CDR1 and CDR2 from the germline V gene are SGDLS and YYNGEE. CDR3 DNA: TGTGCCAGCAGCGTAGACCCTCATGGGAGCGGGGGGCACGGCGGGGAGCTGTTTTTT. This sequence encodes CASSVDPHGSGGHGGELFF. Combining the CDR3 with reference TRBV9 and TRBJ2-2 gives the whole variable domain DSGVTQTPKHLITATGQRVTLRCSPRSGDLSVYWYQQSLDQGLQFLIQYYNGEERAKGNILERFSAQQFPDLHSELNLSSLELGDSALYFCASSVDPHGSGGHGGELFFGEGSRLTVL.

This clone was recorded only once. This chain links TRBV6-5 with TRBJ1-2; perhaps TRBD1 as D (5 bases). CDR1 MNHEY and CDR2 SVGAGI come from the germline V gene. V lost 2 bases and J lost 3, with 10 bases in between. The CDR3 has 14 amino acids. The chain's CDR3 is CASSYGRGDYGYTF. The DNA for the CDR3 is TGTGCCAGCAGTTACGGGCGGGGCGACTATGGCTACACCTTC.

Here the CDR3 reads CASSIDFQRGGETQYF. The DNA for the CDR3 is TGTGCCAGTAGTATAGATTTCCAGCGGGGGGGGGAGACCCAGTACTTC. The genes are TRBV19 and TRBJ2-5; 10 nucleotides line up with TRBD2. Germline lookup yields CDR1 LNHDA and CDR2 SQIVND (reference sequence). The junction had 6 bases not matched to a gene; V was cut back by 0 bases and J by 5 bases. This CDR3 region has 16 residues.

This clone was recorded only once. V and J are TRBV29-1 and TRBJ2-3; D possibly corresponds to TRBD2 (6 bases). The V gene lost 2 bases and the J gene lost 4 bases, with 10 bases spanning the gap. This CDR3 has 13 residues. Germline CDR1 reads SQVTM; CDR2 reads ANQGSEA. The CDR3 DNA is TGCAGCGTTGAACGGGGGATCGCAGATACGCAGTATTTT. Protein sequence: CSVERGIADTQYF.

The chain joins TRBV29-1 to TRBJ1-1; tentative D call: TRBD1 (6 bases). V lost 6 bases, J lost 12 bases, and 26 bases lay in between. Germline lookup yields CDR1 SQVTM and CDR2 ANQGSEA. The CDR3 contains 14 residues. CDR3 bases: TGCAGCGTGGACCTAGTAGGGGGGGGCGAGCCGACTTTCTTT. Its translation: CSVDLVGGGEPTFF.

The rearrangement uses TRBV7-9 and TRBJ1-3; 10 nucleotides match TRBD1. The CDR3 runs to 15 residues. V lost 6 bases to trimming and J lost 7 bases; unmatched junction nucleotides: 9. The germline V gene has CDR1 SEHNR and CDR2 FQNEAQ (reference sequence). The CDR3 DNA follows: TGTGCCAGCAGGCGAGCCGGGACAGGGGTTAACACCATATATTTT. This gives the protein CASRRAGTGVNTIYF.

The V gene is TRBV7-3, the J gene TRBJ2-1; a possible D gene is TRBD1 (5 bases). The CDR3 has 12 amino acids. Trimming cost V 4 bases and J 8 bases, with 9 bases left between them. The germline gives CDR1 SGHTA, CDR2 FQGTGA. CDR3 nucleotide sequence: TGTGCCAGCAGCTCCTCAGGGTATGAGCAGTTCTTC. It encodes CASSSSGYEQFF.

The rearrangement links TRBV6-6 to TRBJ1-5, with 7 bases identical to TRBD1. This CDR3 has 16 residues. Unmatched junction bases numbered 8, after V lost 5 bases and J lost 1 base. Germline V gene sequence: CDR1 MNHNY, CDR2 SVGAGI (reference sequence). The CDR3 nucleotides read TGTGCCAGCAGTCTCTATCCGGGACAGAGCAATCAGCCCCAGCATTTT. Its protein is CASSLYPGQSNQPQHF.

This clone was seen just once. This chain links TRBV2 with TRBJ2-3; 7 bases are a match to TRBD2. Trimming removed 6 bases from V and 6 bases from J; junction bases left unmatched: 3. The CDR3 covers 12 residues. From germline, CDR1 is SNHLY and CDR2 FYNNEI. The CDR3 coding sequence is TGTGCCAGCAGGACGGGAGGTGATACGCAGTATTTT. Translated: CASRTGGDTQYF.

The chain is built from TRBV19 and TRBJ1-1; D not resolved. Germline CDR1 LNHDA, CDR2 SQIVND (reference sequence). Trimming pared 6 bases from V and 2 bases from J, leaving 7 bases between. CDR3 length: 12 amino acids. This CDR3 reads CASSPSNTEAFF. In DNA form, the CDR3 reads TGTGCCAGTAGCCCGTCTAACACTGAAGCTTTCTTT.